This T cell receptor beta chain emerged from a study of T cell responses to AZD1222 COVID-19 vaccine. Germline V lookup: CDR1 LGHDT, CDR2 YNNKEL (reference sequence). The CDR3 has 13 amino acids. The ends lost 4 bases at V and 5 bases at J; junction bases unmatched: 5. TCRdb's copy holds only in-frame clones and misses some; the assay was immunoSEQ multiplex PCR. Among approximately 200,000 clones listed, about 94% were seen once. For this clone: Antigen unknown.

General study findings and limits: Clonal diversity may have been underestimated in mostly white British donors. Unmutated regions of variants are reportedly targeted by nearly half of spike-specific TCRs.

This receptor was taken from an adult who received the AZD1222 COVID-19 vaccine. The material sequenced was peripheral blood, taken 28 days after the second AZD1222 dose. This chain uses TRBV3-1 (or the pseudogene TRBV3-2) with TRBJ2-7; 7 bases line up with TRBD2. This chain's CDR3 is CASSRGGSHEQYF. The CDR3 DNA reads as TGTGCCAGCAGCCGGGGGGGGTCCCACGAGCAGTACTTC.